This TCR beta chain was identified during a study of blood T cell repertoires in COVID-19. The wider study: Both acute and convalescent COVID-19 samples were obtained from the United States, Italy and Spain. Sources were T cells, B-cell-depleted T cells, or PBMCs; the material itself was cDNA or gDNA.

V lost 4 bases, J lost 5 bases, and 4 bases stayed unmatched. Germline CDR1 is MDHEN and CDR2 is SYDVKM. The CDR3 is 15 residues long. The authors' processing: Reference gene primer amplification in the assay estimated nucleated cell counts. Using immunoSEQ multiplex PCR, the repertoire was profiled, and TCRdb retains in-frame clones only, with some absent. The V and J calls and clone size come from that table; D and trimming were worked out from the DNA. In the table there are about 120,000 clones, approximately 77% of which are singletons. V is TRBV28 and J is TRBJ1-5; 11 bases match TRBD1. The TCR originated in a human donor in a cohort sampled during active COVID-19. The sequencing input was peripheral blood. In nucleotides, the CDR3 is TGTGCCAGCAGTTCGGGACAGGGGGGCGATCAGCCCCAGCATTTT. Translated: CASSSGQGGDQPQHF.